This TCR beta chain was recorded in a study of beta chain features in type 1 diabetes. Study outcomes and limitations: TCRB repertoires of naive, central memory and Treg cells appeared more similar among patients than among healthy donors. Shortening of TCRB CDR3s, moderate but significant, appeared in all four CD4+ subsets of Type 1 diabetes patients. Whether HLA type influences TCRB rearrangement remained unresolved here.

This clone was seen more than once but under ten times. Its antigen is unknown. Germline V CDR1 and CDR2: SEHNR, FQNEAQ (reference sequence). The CDR3 totals 16 residues. The V gene lost 0 bases and the J gene lost 0 bases, with 11 bases spanning the gap. The investigators reverse transcribed all of the isolated RNA, so they sequenced expressed TCRB transcripts. Assay: immunoSEQ multiplex PCR; the TCRdb copy retains only in-frame clones and omits some. The sample lists more than 550,000 clones; 11% to 15% were seen once. Naive, central memory, regulatory and stem cell-like memory cells within the CD4+ compartment were sorted using CD45RO/CCR7/CD25/CD127/CD95/CD27. Without exception, sorted populations had purity beyond 95%.

Source material: naive CD4+ T cells from blood. This rearrangement joins TRBV7-9 to TRBJ1-1, with a tentative D call TRBD1 (5 bases). This clonotype originated in a man between 18 and 29 years old with type 1 diabetes. CDR3 sequence reads: CASSLAPTAMNTEAFF. In DNA form, the CDR3 reads TGTGCCAGCAGCTTAGCTCCGACAGCCATGAACACTGAAGCTTTCTTT.